The sequence of this TCR beta chain was determined in a study of blood T cell repertoires in COVID-19. Across the study: Samples of COVID-19 (acute and convalescent) were obtained from the United States, Italy and Spain.

Trimming removed 8 bases at V and 5 bases at J, with 8 bases between. The germline V gene has CDR1 SNHLY and CDR2 FYNNEI. This CDR3 is 11 amino acids long. Authors' methods: Quantification of nucleated cells was approximated via reference gene primer amplification. Some clones are missing from TCRdb's copy, which holds only in-frame ones; the method was immunoSEQ multiplex PCR. Clonal size and the V and J genes are those of that table, whereas D and trimming came from the DNA. In the table there are 100,000 to 110,000 clones, roughly 90% of which are singletons. This TCR was recovered from a man aged 30-40 years in a cohort sampled during active COVID-19. What was sequenced was peripheral blood. V and J are TRBV2 and TRBJ2-3; the D gene is possibly TRBD2 (6 bases). The chain's CDR3 is CASEEGDTQYF. Written as DNA, the CDR3 is TGTGCCAGCGAGGAGGGAGATACGCAGTATTTT.